This T cell receptor beta chain was sequenced in a study of long-term antiretroviral therapy in people with HIV. Study findings and constraints: Repertoire composition at all time points was dominated by clones that had expanded before ART. Relative to control repertoires, HIV repertoires exhibited narrower CDR3 length ranges.

Points on this clone: Its antigen remains unidentified.

Amounts of roughly 1-11 million cryopreserved PBMC were held in the samples before DNA extraction. CDR1 and CDR2 from the germline V gene are SEHNR and FQNEAQ (reference sequence). This CDR3 is 15 amino acids long. The V segment lost 5 bases and the J segment 2 bases; nucleotides outside the gene matches: 6. Version v3.0 of the immunoSEQ assay ran at survey level. Profiling relied on immunoSEQ multiplex PCR, and the TCRdb table lists in-frame clones only, not all of them. The sample shows under 45,000 clones, 85% to 90% of them seen only once. This TCR came from a woman aged 50 to 60 with HIV. The rearrangement links TRBV7-9 to TRBJ2-5; 9 bases fit TRBD1. The source material was unsorted PBMCs, sampled 1.2 years after starting antiretroviral therapy. The CDR3 is CASSTGDRAQETQYF. As DNA, the CDR3 is TGTGCCAGCAGCACGGGGGACAGGGCTCAAGAGACCCAGTACTTC.